Listed here are 20 T cell receptor beta chains from one sample, sequenced in a study of blood T cell repertoires in COVID-19. TCRdb keeps only in-frame clones here, not all; method: immunoSEQ multiplex PCR. The sample has more than 55,000 clones, around 84% seen once. The specimen sequenced was peripheral blood. The receptors originated from an elderly woman with acute or convalescent COVID-19.

This chain connects TRBV3-1 (or the pseudogene TRBV3-2) to TRBJ1-2; no reliable D call. The length of the CDR3 is 11 residues. The V gene lost 4 bases and the J gene lost 10 bases, with 10 bases spanning the gap. Germline loops: CDR1 LGHDT, CDR2 YNNKEL (reference sequence). The CDR3 DNA follows: TGTGCCAGCAGCCGTTCCGCGGACTACACCTTC. Its translation is CASSRSADYTF.

This clone was seen many times. The gene calls are TRBV2 and TRBJ1-6, with 7 bases aligning to TRBD1. CDR3 size: 13 residues. J lost 7 bases, V lost 6 bases, and 3 bases had no gene match. From germline, CDR1 is SNHLY and CDR2 FYNNEI. CDR3 DNA sequence: TGTGCCAGCAGGGGACAGCTAAATTCACCCCTCCACTTT. This encodes CASRGQLNSPLHF.

The genes are TRBV6-5 and TRBJ1-2; 10 positions agree with TRBD1. The trim removed 6 bases at V and 10 bases at J, leaving 8 bases unmatched. Germline V lookup: CDR1 MNHEY, CDR2 SVGAGI. The CDR3 spans 13 residues. DNA for the CDR3: TGTGCCAGCAGGACAGGGGGCAAGGACGACTACACCTTC. Its translation: CASRTGGKDDYTF.

The V and J genes are TRBV7-9 and TRBJ2-3, with 7 bases fitting TRBD1. V was clipped by 4 bases and J by 3 bases; unmatched bases: 7. The CDR3 covers 15 residues. Germline CDR1 reads SEHNR; CDR2 reads FQNEAQ (reference sequence). In nucleotides, the CDR3 is TGTGCCAGCAGCTCGTTGGGGACAGTAACAGATACGCAGTATTTT. It is translated as CASSSLGTVTDTQYF.

The V gene is TRBV6-4, the J gene TRBJ1-1; D is undetermined. The CDR3 is 15 residues long. Germline V gene sequence: CDR1 MRHNA, CDR2 SNTAGT. The V end was cut by 0 bases, the J end by 1 base, with 9 bases between. The CDR3 region is CASSDSAMQNTEAFF. The CDR3, as DNA: TGTGCCAGCAGTGACTCGGCCATGCAGAACACTGAAGCTTTCTTT.

CDR3 sequence reads: CASSVEVAGNEQFF. The CDR3, as DNA: TGTGCCAGCAGCGTAGAAGTGGCGGGGAATGAGCAGTTCTTC. V gene TRBV9 combines with J gene TRBJ2-1; weak D call: TRBD2 (6 bases). Trimming took off 0 bases at V and 7 bases at J, with 11 bases between the two ends. The length of the CDR3 is 14 residues. CDR1 is SGDLS, CDR2 YYNGEE, per germline.

The rearrangement uses TRBV30 and TRBJ2-7; 9 nucleotides agree with TRBD1. The CDR3 is 14 amino acids. V lost 6 bases, J lost 2 bases, and 8 bases stayed unmatched. Germline loops: CDR1 GTSNPN, CDR2 SVGIG (reference sequence). Here the CDR3 DNA reads TGTGCCTGTTCCTGGGGACAGGGAGCCTACGAGCAGTACTTC. This codes for CACSWGQGAYEQYF.

The genes are TRBV7-9 and TRBJ2-5; the match to TRBD1 covers 7 bases. This CDR3 region has 14 residues. Trimming at V came to 1 base and at J to 2 bases, leaving 1 base not matched to a gene. Looked up from germline, CDR1 is SEHNR and CDR2 is FQNEAQ (reference sequence). The CDR3 reads CASSLGGQQETQYF. The DNA for the CDR3 is TGTGCCAGCAGCTTAGGGGGACAGCAAGAGACCCAGTACTTC.

The count of this clone is one. This rearrangement joins TRBV3-1 (or the pseudogene TRBV3-2) to TRBJ2-3, with D uncertain. The CDR3 runs 16 residues. Germline CDR1 and CDR2: LGHDT and YNNKEL (reference sequence). The V end lost 4 bases, the J end lost 0 bases, and 14 bases lay between the germline ends. CDR3 sequence (DNA): TGTGCCAGCAGCCGTCGACTGCTCCAAAGCACAGATACGCAGTATTTT. Translating gives CASSRRLLQSTDTQYF.

The chain recombines TRBV10-3 with TRBJ1-6, with 9 nucleotides matching TRBD1. The length of the CDR3 is 16 residues. The junction had 6 bases not matched to a gene; V was cut back by 0 bases and J by 9 bases. Per germline, CDR1 ENHRY and CDR2 SYGVKD. In DNA, the CDR3 is TGTGCCATCAGTGAGTCTGGTTGGACAGGGGTTTCACCCCTCCACTTT. This gives the protein CAISESGWTGVSPLHF.

V gene TRBV9 combines with J gene TRBJ1-2; D not resolved. CDR3 length equals 12 residues. V was cut by 0 bases and J by 3 bases, with 3 bases left in between. Germline lookup yields CDR1 SGDLS and CDR2 YYNGEE. Here the CDR3 DNA reads TGTGCCAGCAGCGTAGCGGACTATGGCTACACCTTC. It codes for CASSVADYGYTF.

The chain carries TRBV3-1 (or the pseudogene TRBV3-2) and TRBJ1-6, with TRBD1 identical over 7 bases. The germline V gene has CDR1 LGHDT and CDR2 YNNKEL (reference sequence). The J segment lost 10 bases and the V segment lost 3 bases, leaving 9 bases of the junction unmatched. The CDR3 runs 15 residues. CDR3 sequence (DNA): TGTGCCAGCAGCCAGGGATCCACAGGGGCCTCACCCCTCCACTTT. Protein product: CASSQGSTGASPLHF.

This clone has just one count. The J gene is TRBJ1-5, the V gene TRBV19, with 7 bases aligning to TRBD1. With V trimmed by 4 bases and J by 6 bases, 3 bases remained unmatched. Germline CDR1 is LNHDA and CDR2 is SQIVND (reference sequence). The CDR3 runs to 13 residues. The CDR3 loop is CASSTDRVQPQHF. CDR3 in DNA: TGTGCCAGTAGTACAGACAGGGTTCAGCCCCAGCATTTT. The full variable domain, in which reference TRBV19 and TRBJ1-5 provide the parts outside the CDR3, is DGGITQSPKYLFRKEGQNVTLSCEQNLNHDAMYWYRQDPGQGLRLIYYSQIVNDFQKGDIAEGYSVSREKKESFPLTVTSAQKNPTAFYLCASSTDRVQPQHFGDGTRLSIL.

The chain couples TRBV6-5 to TRBJ1-3; D gene uncertain. V was trimmed by 7 bases and J by 0 bases, leaving 13 bases between them. The CDR3 length is 15 residues. Germline CDR1 and CDR2: MNHEY and SVGAGI. CDR3: CASKTPGFSGNTIYF. The CDR3 nucleotides read TGTGCCAGCAAAACTCCAGGCTTCTCTGGAAACACCATATATTTT.

The chain recombines TRBV19 with TRBJ1-3, with D hard to call. Germline CDR1 reads LNHDA; CDR2 reads SQIVND (reference sequence). CDR3 length equals 13 residues. Trimming stripped 6 bases from V and 2 bases from J, with 8 bases between. The CDR3 region has the DNA TGTGCCAGTAGAGCGACCCCTGGAAACACCATATATTTT. This sequence encodes CASRATPGNTIYF.

V gene TRBV6-5 combines with J gene TRBJ1-6; weak D call: TRBD1 (6 bases). Trimming removed 8 bases from V and 0 bases from J, with 8 bases in between. The CDR3 is 14 residues long. Germline loops: CDR1 MNHEY, CDR2 SVGAGI. CDR3 DNA: TGTGCCAGCTGCAGGGGCTCCTATAATTCACCCCTCCACTTT. Its translation: CASCRGSYNSPLHF.

By sample fraction, this clone is medium-sized (0.01 to 0.1%). The rearrangement joins TRBV11-1 to TRBJ1-6; TRBD1 matches at 8 bases. J lost 5 bases, V lost 5 bases, and 2 bases had no gene match. The germline CDR1 and CDR2 sequences are SGHAT and FQDESV (reference sequence). CDR3 length equals 14 residues. CDR3 DNA: TGTGCCAGCAGCCGGACAGGGAATAATTCACCCCTCCACTTT. Translated, it gives CASSRTGNNSPLHF.

The chain is built from TRBV7-8 and TRBJ1-2, with 9 bases identical to TRBD1. This CDR3 comprises 15 residues. Germline V gene data show CDR1 as SGHVS and CDR2 as FQNEAQ. The trim removed 5 bases at V and 7 bases at J, leaving 11 bases unmatched. The CDR3 DNA sequence: TGTGCCAGCAGCCTATACTCACAGGGGGCGGGTGGCTACACCTTC. It translates to CASSLYSQGAGGYTF.

This chain joins TRBV6-5 and TRBJ1-1; no reliable D call. Per the germline V gene, CDR1 is MNHEY and CDR2 is SVGAGI. CDR3 length equals 12 residues. V lost 7 bases, J lost 1 base, and 7 bases lay in between. CDR3 region: CASIGTNTEAFF. CDR3 coding DNA: TGTGCCAGCATCGGTACGAACACTGAAGCTTTCTTT.

Only one count was recorded for this clone. J is TRBJ1-3 and V is TRBV2, with 8 bases matching TRBD1. From germline, CDR1 is SNHLY and CDR2 FYNNEI. Trimming took 3 bases from V and 0 from J; bases not matched to a gene: 7. The CDR3 runs to 17 residues. CDR3 loop: CASSDRTGPYSGNTIYF. In DNA form, the CDR3 reads TGTGCCAGCAGTGACCGGACAGGGCCCTACTCTGGAAACACCATATATTTT.